What follows is one TCR beta chain and its context. The antigen is unknown. CDR3 size: 14 residues. V lost 4 bases, J lost 4 bases, and 5 bases stayed unmatched. Germline CDR1 SGHTA, CDR2 FQGNSA. The PCR had 60 Vbeta and 13 Jbeta primers. The data were produced by immunoSEQ multiplex PCR, yet TCRdb's version contains in-frame clones alone and is incomplete. The sample holds almost 95,000 clones, over 60% seen once. This entry is derived from a study of cytomegalovirus exposure and HLA in healthy donors. Broader study findings: The listing of roughly 160 TCR beta chains classed them as cytomegalovirus-associated. V- and J-gene trimming of TCR beta was linked (in a later analysis) to a missense DCLRE1C variant. Serostatus for CMV was the only available immune exposure information.

This rearrangement joins TRBV7-2 to TRBJ2-7; TRBD2 agrees at 9 bases. The material sequenced was PBMCs. The sequence derives from a man aged 25-40 years in good health and CMV-seronegative. The CDR3 bases are TGTGCCAGCAGCTGGGGCGGGGGGGCTTACGAGCAGTACTTC. Translated, it gives CASSWGGGAYEQYF. Full variable domain (outside the CDR3, taken from reference TRBV7-2 and TRBJ2-7): GAGVSQSPSNKVTEKGKDVELRCDPISGHTALYWYRQSLGQGLEFLIYFQGNSAPDKSGLPSDRFSAERTGGSVSTLTIQRTQQEDSAVYLCASSWGGGAYEQYFGPGTRLTVT.